The next 10 T cell receptor beta chains were all read from a single sample in a study of Graves' ophthalmopathy and Graves' hyperthyroidism. RNA served as the template for amplifying TCR beta CDR3 regions. HTBI-primed first-round RT-PCR preceded second-round multiplex PCR. TCRdb passed the multiplex PCR reads through MiXCR, listing each CDR3 protein once. The sample lists hundreds of thousands of distinct CDR3 sequences, over 40% occurring once. The sequenced sample was peripheral blood. The receptor source for this set is an adult man with Graves' ophthalmopathy.

The genes are TRBV9 and TRBJ1-6; a possible D gene is TRBD1 (6 bases). Trimming stripped 3 bases from V and 4 bases from J, with 14 bases between. There are 16 residues in the CDR3. CDR1 and CDR2 (germline): SGDLS, YYNGEE. The CDR3 protein is CASSARGIEYNSPLHF. The CDR3 DNA reads TGTGCCAGCAGCGCCAGGGGTATTGAGTATAATTCACCCCTCCACTTT.

The V and J genes are TRBV6-6 and TRBJ2-2; tentatively, D is TRBD2 (6 bases). The CDR3 is made up of 16 amino acids. V gave up 0 bases and J gave up 7 bases, with 15 bases separating them. The germline gives CDR1 MNHNY, CDR2 SVGAGI (reference sequence). CDR3 protein: CASSYSTGRPGGELFF. CDR3 nucleotides: TGTGCCAGCAGTTACTCGACCGGGAGACCCGGCGGGGAGCTGTTTTTT.

This clonotype was found many times. J is TRBJ1-5 and V is TRBV19; D not certain. CDR1 is LNHDA and CDR2 is SQIVND in the germline V gene (reference sequence). CDR3 length equals 18 residues. Trimming removed 0 bases from V and 0 bases from J, with 15 bases in between. The CDR3 DNA reads TGTGCCAGTAGTATAGAGCTTCGTACCCCCTATAGCAATCAGCCCCAGCATTTT. Translated: CASSIELRTPYSNQPQHF.

Remarks on this clonotype: A much larger clonotype is one base distant, so this may be a read error. V and J are TRBV10-3 and TRBJ1-5, with D possibly matching TRBD1 (5 bases). Trimming removed 3 bases from V and 3 bases from J, with 9 bases in between. This CDR3 contains 14 residues. Germline assignment: CDR1 ENHRY and CDR2 SYGVKD. DNA for the CDR3: TGTGCCATCAGTGAAGTGGGGACCAATCAGCCCCAGCATTTT. This codes for CAISEVGTNQPQHF.

The rearrangement uses TRBV5-5 and TRBJ1-4; D may be TRBD1 (5 bases). The germline CDR1 and CDR2 sequences are SGHKS and YYEKEE (reference sequence). The length of the CDR3 is 13 residues. V lost 3 bases and J 8 bases, leaving 11 bases between the germline ends. Written as DNA, the CDR3 is TGTGCCAGCAGCTGGGGGACGTTGGAAAAACTGTTTTTT. As protein: CASSWGTLEKLFF.

This clonotype was seen ten or more times. The V and J genes are TRBV12-3 or TRBV12-4 and TRBJ1-1, with TRBD1 matching 9 bases. Trimming cost V 5 bases and J 7 bases; bases outside gene matches: 8. This CDR3 spans 14 amino acids. CDR3 sequence: CASSPTGGSFEAFF. The CDR3 coding sequence is TGTGCCAGCAGTCCGACAGGGGGAAGTTTTGAAGCTTTCTTT.

This clonotype has a count of ten or more. Germline and junction disagree at one end, which may indicate a read error. The V and J genes are TRBV10-3 and TRBJ1-6; possibly TRBD1 for D (6 bases). CDR1 is ENHRY and CDR2 is SYGVKD in the germline V gene. CDR3 length equals 15 residues. The CDR3 loop reads CASSGRDTLNSPLHF. CDR3 bases: TGTGCCAGCAGTGGCCGGGACACGTTAAATTCACCCCTCCACTTT.

This chain uses TRBV12-3 or TRBV12-4 with TRBJ1-4; a weak D match, TRBD1 (5 bases). The V end lost 6 bases, the J end lost 3 bases, and 20 bases lay between the germline ends. CDR3 length equals 17 residues. CDR3 DNA: TGTGCCAGCAGACCCCGACGGCGGGGGATAGCTAATGAAAAACTGTTTTTT. The encoded protein is CASRPRRRGIANEKLFF.

The chain is built from TRBV9 and TRBJ1-3; the D gene is possibly TRBD1 (5 bases). Trimming left V 4 bases short and J 12 bases short, with 14 bases between. Germline V lookup: CDR1 SGDLS, CDR2 YYNGEE. CDR3 length: 12 amino acids. The CDR3: CASSSSRGYIYF. CDR3 nucleotides: TGTGCCAGCAGCTCTTCAAGGGGATACATATATTTT.

V and J are TRBV29-1 and TRBJ2-7; TRBD1 or TRBD2 may be the D gene (5 bases each). V gave up 4 bases and J gave up 7 bases, with 11 bases separating them. CDR3 length: 11 residues. CDR1 SQVTM and CDR2 ANQGSEA come from the germline V gene. The CDR3 is CSVGGTGEQYF. In DNA form, the CDR3 reads TGCAGCGTTGGTGGGACCGGGGAGCAGTACTTC.